The 6 T cell receptor beta chains given below trace back to one sample, sequenced in a study of early T cells in non-severe SARS-CoV-2 infection. TCRdb passed the 5' RACE reads through MiXCR, listing each CDR3 protein once. The repertoire holds tens of thousands of distinct CDR3 sequences, over 9.5% seen once, with about 5% in the top ten. Material for sequencing was whole blood. Receptors originate from an adult who was a healthcare worker with PCR-confirmed SARS-CoV-2 infection or an uninfected control (not recorded which).

In this sample, this clonotype turned up many times. The chain employs TRBV4-1 and TRBJ2-1, with D uncertain. This CDR3 comprises 15 residues. Trimming shortened V by 1 base and J by 4 bases, and 11 bases separated the two germline ends. Germline loops: CDR1 MGHRA, CDR2 YSYEKL. For the CDR3, the DNA is TGCGCCAGCAGCCAAGTGACCCGGCCGTACAATGAGCAGTTCTTC. Translated: CASSQVTRPYNEQFF.

The sample holds a few counts of this clonotype. The chain uses TRBV5-1 and TRBJ2-7, with D possibly matching TRBD1 (5 bases). Per the germline V gene, CDR1 is SGHRS and CDR2 is YFSETQ. The CDR3 is 16 amino acids. V dropped 0 bases and J dropped 4 bases, with 17 bases sitting between them. The CDR3 DNA sequence: TGCGCCAGCAGCTTGGCCCTTTTAAGGGGCCCATACGAGCAGTACTTC. This gives the protein CASSLALLRGPYEQYF.

The table lists this clonotype with a few counts. V gene TRBV27 combines with J gene TRBJ2-7; no firm D call. The V gene's germline CDR1 is MNHEY and CDR2 SMNVEV (reference sequence). V lost 4 bases to trimming and J lost 1 base, with 14 bases between them. This CDR3 has 15 residues. CDR3 in DNA: TGTGCCAGCAGTTCAACCCCCTGGTCGTCCTACGAGCAGTACTTC. It is translated as CASSSTPWSSYEQYF.

The chain joins TRBV4-1 to TRBJ2-3; D gene uncertain. Germline V gene sequence: CDR1 MGHRA, CDR2 YSYEKL. This CDR3 is built from 11 residues. Trimming removed 1 base at V and 6 bases at J, with 2 bases between. The CDR3 loop is CASSQADTQYF. The CDR3 region has the DNA TGCGCCAGCAGCCAAGCGGATACGCAGTATTTT.

This clonotype was seen a few times. This chain joins TRBV10-2 and TRBJ1-3; TRBD1 matches at 8 bases. Germline CDR1 and CDR2: WSHSY and SAAADI. V lost 1 base, J lost 2 bases, and 7 bases stayed unmatched. The CDR3 runs to 17 residues. The CDR3 region has the DNA TGCGCCAGCAGTGAGTTACGGCAGGGGGCGGCTGGAAACACCATATATTTT. Translation: CASSELRQGAAGNTIYF.

This clonotype was seen only a few times. This chain joins TRBV2 and TRBJ2-1, with a tentative D call TRBD1 (6 bases). This CDR3 region has 16 residues. Germline loops: CDR1 SNHLY, CDR2 FYNNEI. V gave up 5 bases and J gave up 9 bases, with 23 bases separating them. The CDR3: CASSTSGLVPRGEQFF. The DNA of the CDR3 is TGTGCCAGCAGTACATCGGGATTGGTCCCCAGGGGTGAGCAGTTCTTC.